A single sample gave rise to the 15 T cell receptor beta chains below, sequenced in a study of T cells in Graves' hyperthyroidism and ophthalmopathy. RNA transcripts provided the source from which TCR beta CDR3 regions were amplified. The HTBI primer set drove a first-round RT-PCR of the TCR CDR3. TCRdb redid the calling of the multiplex PCR reads with MiXCR, one entry per CDR3 protein. The profile shows hundreds of thousands of distinct CDR3 sequences, over 35% of them singletons. The specimen was blood. Source of these receptors: a young man with Graves' hyperthyroidism.

This clonotype has just one count. A single base separates this from a much larger clone, so it may be a read error. The rearrangement uses TRBV29-1 and TRBJ1-1, with D perhaps TRBD1 (6 bases). The CDR3 loop spans 13 amino acids. Looked up from germline, CDR1 is SQVTM and CDR2 is ANQGSEA. The chain's CDR3 is CSGESYQGSEAFF. CDR3 in DNA: TGCAGCGGTGAATCCTATCAGGGGTCTGAAGCTTTCTTT.

V and J are TRBV29-1 and TRBJ2-7, with TRBD1 identical over 11 bases. The V segment lost 4 bases and the J segment 3 bases; nucleotides outside the gene matches: 14. Looked up from germline, CDR1 is SQVTM and CDR2 is ANQGSEA. This CDR3 region has 17 residues. The chain's CDR3 is CSVGDTFTGTGGYEQYF. DNA for the CDR3: TGCAGCGTTGGTGATACCTTTACCGGGACAGGGGGCTACGAGCAGTACTTC.

The rearrangement uses TRBV7-9 and TRBJ1-1; D is unclear. Per germline, CDR1 SEHNR and CDR2 FQNEAQ (reference sequence). V was clipped by 5 bases and J by 0 bases, with 13 bases between them. This CDR3 has 15 amino acids. In DNA form, the CDR3 reads TGTGCCAGCAGCCAAGATGTTGGAATGAACACTGAAGCTTTCTTT. It encodes CASSQDVGMNTEAFF.

The chain uses TRBV6-2 or TRBV6-3 and TRBJ2-5; the D is unclear. CDR1 and CDR2 (germline): MNHEY, SVGEGT. V was cut by 5 bases and J by 5 bases, with 12 bases left in between. The length of the CDR3 is 13 residues. CDR3 DNA: TGTGCCAGCAGTGGTCGGATCGGGGAGACCCAGTACTTC. This encodes CASSGRIGETQYF.

This clonotype was found many times. V gene TRBV12-3 or TRBV12-4 combines with J gene TRBJ2-7; tentatively, D is TRBD1 or TRBD2 (6 bases each). V lost 7 bases and J lost 5, with 12 bases in between. The CDR3 is made up of 12 amino acids. CDR3 in amino acids: CASKSGGHEQYF. The CDR3 nucleotides are TGTGCCAGCAAATCCGGGGGCCACGAGCAGTACTTC.

V usage is TRBV2 and J usage is TRBJ2-7; the D gene is possibly TRBD1 (6 bases). Trimming pared 1 base from V and 7 bases from J, leaving 20 bases between. CDR1 and CDR2 (germline): SNHLY, FYNNEI. This CDR3 has 16 amino acids. For the CDR3, the DNA is TGTGCCAGCAGTGAAGGGGTCAGGGGCGGCTTTCGTGAGCAGTACTTC. As protein: CASSEGVRGGFREQYF.

V and J are TRBV20-1 and TRBJ2-7; D is uncertain. The CDR3 consists of 12 residues. CDR1 is DFQATT and CDR2 is SNEGSKA in the germline V gene (reference sequence). V was clipped by 0 bases and J by 5 bases, with 8 bases between them. Here the CDR3 reads CSARDSADEQYF. CDR3 DNA sequence: TGCAGTGCTAGAGATTCCGCCGACGAGCAGTACTTC.

Only a few counts were recorded for this clonotype. The chain joins TRBV9 to TRBJ1-1; 10 bases line up with TRBD1. V was clipped by 4 bases and J by 4 bases; unmatched bases: 7. Germline lookup yields CDR1 SGDLS and CDR2 YYNGEE. CDR3 length: 15 amino acids. In DNA, the CDR3 is TGTGCCAGCAGCCCCCGGACAGGGGGTCGCACTGAAGCTTTCTTT. Its translation: CASSPRTGGRTEAFF.

This rearrangement joins TRBV20-1 to TRBJ1-4; 8 bases are a match to TRBD1. This CDR3 is built from 15 residues. Trimming took 6 bases from V and 7 from J; bases not matched to a gene: 13. Germline V gives CDR1 DFQATT, CDR2 SNEGSKA (reference sequence). CDR3 sequence: CSASSRTGRGEKLFF. The CDR3, as DNA: TGCAGTGCCAGCAGCCGGACAGGGAGAGGTGAAAAACTGTTTTTT.

This clonotype was picked up many times. This chain uses TRBV2 with TRBJ1-6, with 7 bases matching TRBD1. V lost 3 bases to trimming and J lost 7 bases; unmatched junction nucleotides: 12. The CDR3 extends over 17 amino acids. Germline-derived CDR1 and CDR2 are SNHLY and FYNNEI. The CDR3 DNA reads TGTGCCAGCAGTGAGCCTCCATACAGGGGATGGAATTCACCCCTCCACTTT. Translated, it gives CASSEPPYRGWNSPLHF. Full variable domain (rest looked up from reference TRBV2 and TRBJ1-6): EPEVTQTPSHQVTQMGQEVILRCVPISNHLYFYWYRQILGQKVEFLVSFYNNEISEKSEIFDDQFSVERPDGSNFTLKIRSTKLEDSAMYFCASSEPPYRGWNSPLHFGNGTRLTVT.

V and J are TRBV7-8 and TRBJ1-3, with D uncertain. V shed 1 base and J shed 2 bases, with 6 bases lying between them. Looked up from germline, CDR1 is SGHVS and CDR2 is FQNEAQ. The CDR3 totals 14 residues. CDR3 nucleotide sequence: TGTGCCAGCAGCTTAGAACCGGCTGGAAACACCATATATTTT. Protein product: CASSLEPAGNTIYF.

The chain couples TRBV7-9 to TRBJ1-1, with 7 bases identical to TRBD1. The trim removed 5 bases at V and 6 bases at J, leaving 9 bases unmatched. The CDR3 consists of 14 residues. Germline-derived CDR1 and CDR2 are SEHNR and FQNEAQ (reference sequence). The CDR3 loop is CASSSTQGDAEAFF. The CDR3 nucleotides are TGTGCCAGCAGCAGCACTCAGGGGGACGCTGAAGCTTTCTTT.

CDR3 coding DNA: TGTGCCAGCAGTTACTTCACGGGTGAAAAACTGTTTTTT. It translates to CASSYFTGEKLFF. The V gene is TRBV6-6, the J gene TRBJ1-4, with no clear D. The CDR3 has 13 residues. Germline V gene lookup returns CDR1 MNHNY and CDR2 SVGAGI (reference sequence). The V end was cut by 1 base, the J end by 7 bases, with 7 bases between.

This clonotype was seen just once. Possible read error: a much larger clone is one base away. This sequence joins TRBV13 and TRBJ2-2; D is ambiguous. Trimming removed 7 bases at V and 6 bases at J, with 6 bases between. CDR3 length: 11 amino acids. CDR1 and CDR2 from the germline V gene are PRHDT and FYEKMQ (reference sequence). CDR3 loop: CASTHPGELFF. The CDR3 region has the DNA TGTGCCAGCACCCACCCCGGGGAGCTGTTTTTT.

The V gene is TRBV7-8, the J gene TRBJ1-3; D remains unclear. The CDR3 covers 13 residues. V was trimmed by 11 bases and J by 0 bases, leaving 11 bases between them. Germline-derived CDR1 and CDR2 are SGHVS and FQNEAQ. The CDR3 nucleotides read TGTGCCGGAAGCCCAGGCTCTGGAAACACCATATATTTT. Its translation: CAGSPGSGNTIYF.